This T cell receptor beta chain stems from a study of blood T cell repertoires in COVID-19. This CDR3 has 19 residues. The ends lost 4 bases at V and 0 bases at J; junction bases unmatched: 11. Germline CDR1 is KGHDR and CDR2 is SFDVKD. Repertoires were generated with immunoSEQ multiplex PCR, while TCRdb's copy carries only in-frame clones and drops some. Among some 190,000 clones, 80% to 90% were seen once, and the ten largest hold approximately 9.9%. This receptor was obtained from a human donor with active or convalescent COVID-19. The donor label of this sample is uncertain. Sequencing input: peripheral blood. This sequence joins TRBV24-1 and TRBJ2-1; 10 bases are a match to TRBD2. Written as DNA, the CDR3 is TGTGCCACCAGTGACAATGTAGCGGGAGGCCCCAGCTCCTACAATGAGCAGTTCTTC. This gives the protein CATSDNVAGGPSSYNEQFF.